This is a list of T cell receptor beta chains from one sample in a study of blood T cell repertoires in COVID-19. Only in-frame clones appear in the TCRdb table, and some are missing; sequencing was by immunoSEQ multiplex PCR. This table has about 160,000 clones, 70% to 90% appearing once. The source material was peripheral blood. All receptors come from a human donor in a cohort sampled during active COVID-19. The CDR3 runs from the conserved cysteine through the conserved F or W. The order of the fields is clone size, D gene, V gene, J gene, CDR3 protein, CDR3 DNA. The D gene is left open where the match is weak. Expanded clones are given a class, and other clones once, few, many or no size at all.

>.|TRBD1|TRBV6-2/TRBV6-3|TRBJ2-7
CASSQGQDYEQYF
TGTGCCAGCAGCCAGGGACAGGACTACGAGCAGTACTTC
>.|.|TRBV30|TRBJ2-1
CAWSVGLGGEQFF
TGTGCCTGGAGTGTGGGACTGGGGGGTGAGCAGTTCTTC
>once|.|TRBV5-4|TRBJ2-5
CASSLNAGMRETQYF
TGTGCCAGCAGCTTGAACGCAGGGATGAGAGAGACCCAGTACTTC
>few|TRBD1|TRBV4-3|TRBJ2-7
CASSQATGQSYEQYF
TGCGCCAGCAGCCAGGCGACAGGGCAATCCTACGAGCAGTACTTC
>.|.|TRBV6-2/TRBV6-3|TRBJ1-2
CASSYDHLRGYGYTF
TGTGCCAGCAGTTACGACCACTTGCGGGGCTATGGCTACACCTTC
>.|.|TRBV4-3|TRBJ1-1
CASSQVVGGNTEAFF
TGCGCCAGCAGCCAAGTCGTGGGGGGAAACACTGAAGCTTTCTTT
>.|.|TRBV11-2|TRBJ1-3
CASSPSRNTIYF
TGTGCCAGCAGCCCCTCTAGAAACACCATATATTTT
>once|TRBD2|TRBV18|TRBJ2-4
CASSPSTGGTYKNIQYF
TGTGCCAGCTCACCATCGACGGGGGGGACGTACAAAAACATTCAGTACTTC
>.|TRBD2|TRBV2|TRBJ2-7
CASSVSRGAASYEQYF
TGTGCCAGCAGTGTTTCGCGGGGGGCCGCTTCCTACGAGCAGTACTTC
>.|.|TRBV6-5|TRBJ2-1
CASSYDYPQEQFF
TGTGCCAGCAGTTACGATTACCCCCAGGAGCAGTTCTTC
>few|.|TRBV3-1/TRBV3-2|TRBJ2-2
CASSQARAGPGELFF
TGTGCCAGCAGCCAAGCGAGGGCTGGCCCCGGGGAGCTGTTTTTT
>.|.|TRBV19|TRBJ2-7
CASSSGTYEQYF
TGTGCCAGTAGTAGCGGAACCTACGAGCAGTACTTC
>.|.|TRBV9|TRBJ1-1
CASSPQVNTEAFF
TGTGCCAGCAGCCCCCAGGTGAACACTGAAGCTTTCTTT
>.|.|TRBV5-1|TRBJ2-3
CASSSGTTSTDTQYF
TGCGCCAGCAGCTCCGGGACAACTAGCACAGATACGCAGTATTTT
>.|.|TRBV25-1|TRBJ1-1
CASRATMNTEAFF
TGTGCCAGCAGAGCTACCATGAACACTGAAGCTTTCTTT
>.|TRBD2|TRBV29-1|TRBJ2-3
CSVEREATDTQYF
TGCAGCGTTGAGCGGGAGGCTACAGATACGCAGTATTTT
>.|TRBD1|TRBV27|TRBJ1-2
CASRQSGTGSSYGYTF
TGTGCCAGCAGGCAATCGGGGACAGGGTCTAGCTATGGCTACACCTTC
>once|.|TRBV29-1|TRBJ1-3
CSVESGSGNTIYF
TGCAGCGTTGAGTCGGGGTCCGGAAACACCATATATTTT
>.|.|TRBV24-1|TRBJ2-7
CATSPGEGYEQYF
TGTGCCACCAGCCCTGGCGAGGGCTACGAGCAGTACTTC
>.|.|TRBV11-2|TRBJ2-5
CASSLTKTQYF
TGTGCCAGCAGCTTAACAAAGACCCAGTACTTC